This note documents a single T cell receptor (beta chain) sequence. No cognate antigen has been identified for it. No base-level quality is on record; no much larger clone is a single base apart. Unmatched junction bases come to 7, with V trimmed by 7 bases and J by 6 bases. Including cysteine and phenylalanine, the CDR3 has 13 amino acids. The CDR3 DNA has 39 bases and is translated from base 1. TCRbeta CDR3 regions were amplified from genomic DNA using the immunoSEQ Assay, a bias-controlled multiplex PCR. In the authors' own workflow: Nucleated cell counts per sample were estimated from amplification of reference gene primers within the assay. Sequence reads were collapsed and filtered to measure the absolute abundance of every unique TCRbeta CDR3 rearrangement. For each sample, productive Simpson clonality was calculated as the square root of Simpson's diversity index over productive rearrangements. TCRdb carries this immuneACCESS record with in-frame sequences only. Its versions omit some clonotypes, under half of them owing to an unresolved V gene in the studies checked, with the rest unexplained. For V, J and clone size, that table is used; D and trimming come from the DNA. The sample yields approximately 280,000 clones; roughly 80% were counted once. The ten biggest clones cover 5% of the sample.

The source of the sample is a study of blood T cell repertoires in COVID-19 (dated by TCRdb to the early 2020s). Describing the broader study: Samples from collaborators originated in the United States, Italy and Spain and spanned both the acute and convalescent phases of COVID-19. The material from the prospective study consisted of cDNA or gDNA derived from T cells, B-cell-depleted T cells, or PBMCs. The dataset comprised deeply sampled blood TCRbeta repertoires from subjects exposed to, actively infected with, or recovered from COVID-19. The repertoires were made available in a free public database intended to serve as a resource for research on the immune response to SARS-CoV-2. The samples were drawn from the first 160 participants of the ongoing ImmuneRACE study and from 950 to 1,500 subjects provided by 6 global collaborators. A de-identified subject ID, COVID-19 status, age in years and sex were almost always included in the sample metadata. Where available, HLA class I and class II types were obtained from metadata supplied by the sample provider rather than from assay-based typing. Overall study outcomes, separate from this receptor: Clinical and demographic metadata were provided uncurated, with the amount varying by source and participant.

Participants in the prospective study were aged roughly 18 to 100 years, lived in approximately 26 United States geographic areas, and enrolled through a virtual design. In the prospective study, participants were assigned to cohorts based on the clinical history participants reported in a screening survey and a study questionnaire. A participant counted as exposed if, within 2 weeks of entering the study, that participant had been in contact with someone who had a PCR-confirmed or clinician-diagnosed COVID-19 case. Each participant in the prospective study had whole blood, serum and a nasopharyngeal or oropharyngeal swab collected by mobile phlebotomists. Participants in the prospective study had the option to provide additional blood draws and questionnaires over an approximately 2-month period. Before DNA extraction, blood samples from the prospective study were shipped at room temperature or frozen.

Sequenced input: PBMCs or T cells enriched from blood (not recorded which). The rearranged segments are TRBV12-3 or TRBV12-4 and TRBJ2-3, with 7 bases matching TRBD1. This receptor was identified in a man aged 40-55 years who had been exposed to COVID-19. The CDR3 region has the sequence CASTDRAADTQYF. The base sequence is TGTGCCAGCACCGACAGGGCAGCGGATACGCAGTATTTT.